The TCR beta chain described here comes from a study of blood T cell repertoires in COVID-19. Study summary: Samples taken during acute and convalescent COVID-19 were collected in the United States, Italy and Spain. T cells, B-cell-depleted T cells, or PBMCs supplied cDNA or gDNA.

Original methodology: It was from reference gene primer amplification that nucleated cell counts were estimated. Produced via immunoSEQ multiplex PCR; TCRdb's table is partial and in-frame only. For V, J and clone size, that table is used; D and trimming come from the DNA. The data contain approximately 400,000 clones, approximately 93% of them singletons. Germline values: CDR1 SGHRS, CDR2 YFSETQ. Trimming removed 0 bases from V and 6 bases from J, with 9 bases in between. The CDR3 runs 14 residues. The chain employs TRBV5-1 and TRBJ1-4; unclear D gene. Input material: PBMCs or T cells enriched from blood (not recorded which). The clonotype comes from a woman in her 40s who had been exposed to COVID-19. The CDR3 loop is CASSLAGGDEKLFF. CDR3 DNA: TGCGCCAGCAGCTTGGCCGGAGGCGATGAAAAACTGTTTTTT.